The present T cell receptor beta chain was sequenced within a study of blood T cell repertoires in COVID-19. V gave up 8 bases and J gave up 4 bases, with 12 bases separating them. Germline V gene sequence: CDR1 MNHEY, CDR2 SVGAGI. The length of the CDR3 is 13 residues. TCRdb keeps only in-frame clones here, not all; method: immunoSEQ multiplex PCR. The sample yields about 200,000 clones, about four fifths seen once. The chain has TRBV6-5 and TRBJ1-3, with TRBD1 as a possible D gene (5 bases). The sequencing sample was made of PBMCs or T cells enriched from blood (not recorded which). This TCR was recovered from a woman aged 45-60 years who had been exposed to COVID-19. The chain's CDR3 is CASQGLRGNTIYF. The CDR3 nucleotides are TGTGCCAGCCAGGGTTTGAGAGGAAACACCATATATTTT.